The present TCR beta chain was sequenced within a study of blood T cell repertoires in COVID-19. Study-level information: Both acute and convalescent COVID-19 samples were obtained from the United States, Italy and Spain.

The germline gives CDR1 LNHDA, CDR2 SQIVND (reference sequence). The CDR3 is 14 residues long. Trimming took 3 bases from V and 2 from J; bases not matched to a gene: 0. This clone has just a few counts. Here immunoSEQ multiplex PCR was the method, and the copy in TCRdb shows in-frame clones only, minus some. The data show 150,000 to 200,000 clones, roughly 76% seen once. The specimen was peripheral blood. The J gene is TRBJ2-5, the V gene TRBV19, with 10 bases lining up with TRBD2. The TCR was taken from a woman aged 80 or over with COVID-19, enrolled during active disease. CDR3 in amino acids: CASSMTSGQETQYF. CDR3 bases: TGTGCCAGTAGTATGACTAGCGGGCAAGAGACCCAGTACTTC.